This entry describes one T cell receptor (beta chain). No antigen is known for it. Expressed TCRB transcripts got sequenced, as all isolated RNA was reverse transcribed. Measured with immunoSEQ multiplex PCR; TCRdb has only the in-frame clones, and not every one. The sample has 450,000 or so clones; approximately 10% are singletons. The data belong to a study of beta chain features in type 1 diabetes. The overall study: Similarity in age, gender and cell yields was seen between patients and healthy donors. General study points: It was among patients, rather than healthy donors, that naive, central memory and Treg TCRB repertoires appeared more similar.

The CDR3 extends over 14 amino acids. Germline V gives CDR1 SGHTA, CDR2 FQGTGA. After removal of 5 bases from V and 5 bases from J, the junction contained 5 bases not matched to a gene. The chain joins TRBV7-3 to TRBJ2-1, with 8 bases lining up with TRBD1. The source is a woman aged 18 to 35 in good health. The sequencing sample was made of naive CD4+ T cells from blood. CDR3: CASSDRGGHNEQFF. CDR3 in DNA: TGTGCCAGCAGCGACAGGGGTGGGCACAATGAGCAGTTCTTC.